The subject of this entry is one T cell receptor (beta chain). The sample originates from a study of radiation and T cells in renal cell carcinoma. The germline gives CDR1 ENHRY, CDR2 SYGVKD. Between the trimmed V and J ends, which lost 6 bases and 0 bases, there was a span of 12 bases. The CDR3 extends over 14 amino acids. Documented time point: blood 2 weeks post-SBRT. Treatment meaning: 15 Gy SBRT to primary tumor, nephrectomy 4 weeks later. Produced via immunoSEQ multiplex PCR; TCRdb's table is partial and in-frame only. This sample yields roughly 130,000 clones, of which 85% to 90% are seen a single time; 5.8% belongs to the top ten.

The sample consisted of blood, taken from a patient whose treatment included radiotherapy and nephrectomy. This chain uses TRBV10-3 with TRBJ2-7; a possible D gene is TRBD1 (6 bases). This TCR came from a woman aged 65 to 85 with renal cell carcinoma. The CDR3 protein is CAISDPGHSYEQYF. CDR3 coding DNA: TGTGCCATCAGCGACCCGGGACACTCCTACGAGCAGTACTTC.